These 27 T cell receptor beta chains came from one sample sequenced in a study of CD8+ T cells in alopecia areata. Investigators isolated RNA and reverse transcribed it into cDNA to act as the sequencing template. Clones were read by immunoSEQ multiplex PCR, and TCRdb kept only the in-frame ones, dropping some. Of fewer than 250,000 clones listed, around 43% are singletons. Treatment: oral pan-JAK inhibitor, 5-10 mg twice daily. The source material was CD4+ T cells sorted from blood, sampled at approximately week 39, from a patient treated with tofacitinib. These receptor sequences come from a human donor with alopecia areata.

This rearrangement joins TRBV9 to TRBJ2-1, with D perhaps TRBD2 (5 bases). Germline assignment: CDR1 SGDLS and CDR2 YYNGEE. V was clipped by 0 bases and J by 2 bases, with 9 bases between them. The CDR3 contains 15 residues. The DNA for the CDR3 is TGTGCCAGCAGCGTAGAGGGAGAACCCTACAATGAGCAGTTCTTC. Its protein is CASSVEGEPYNEQFF.

This sequence joins TRBV30 and TRBJ2-1; 12 bases fit TRBD2. This CDR3 is built from 16 residues. V was clipped by 2 bases and J by 4 bases; unmatched bases: 6. CDR1 and CDR2 from the germline V gene are GTSNPN and SVGIG (reference sequence). The CDR3 DNA reads TGTGCCTGGAGTCATCGGACTAGCGGGATGTACAATGAGCAGTTCTTC. The encoded protein is CAWSHRTSGMYNEQFF.

CDR3 residues: CASSQIEETQYF. The DNA of the CDR3 is TGTGCCAGCAGCCAAATAGAAGAGACCCAGTACTTC. The rearrangement joins TRBV14 to TRBJ2-5; D uncertain. This CDR3 has 12 residues. From germline, CDR1 is SGHDN and CDR2 FVKESK. Trimming took 2 bases from V and 3 from J, leaving 4 bases between them. Using reference TRBV14 and TRBJ2-5 for the parts outside the CDR3, the full variable domain is EAGVTQFPSHSVIEKGQTVTLRCDPISGHDNLYWYRRVMGKEIKFLLHFVKESKQDESGMPNNRFLAERTGGTYSTLKVQPAELEDSGVYFCASSQIEETQYFGPGTRLLVL.

Only a few counts were recorded for this clone. The J gene is TRBJ1-2, the V gene TRBV6-5, with no clear D. Germline V gene lookup returns CDR1 MNHEY and CDR2 SVGAGI. This CDR3 contains 13 residues. V lost 6 bases, J lost 8 bases, and 16 bases lay in between. This chain's CDR3 is CASRVGLGGGYTF. The DNA for the CDR3 is TGTGCCAGCAGGGTTGGATTGGGCGGCGGCTACACCTTC.

This clone was detected a few times. The rearrangement links TRBV5-1 to TRBJ2-3; no reliable D call. The CDR3 extends over 14 amino acids. Germline V CDR1 and CDR2: SGHRS, YFSETQ. Trimming took 4 bases from V and 3 from J, leaving 12 bases between them. Here the CDR3 reads CASSTTKGTDTQYF. For the CDR3, the DNA is TGCGCCAGCAGCACGACGAAAGGGACAGATACGCAGTATTTT.

This clone was found a few times. The V call is TRBV7-8, the J call TRBJ2-4, with a weak D call TRBD2 (7 bases). V shed 1 base and J shed 10 bases, with 17 bases lying between them. The CDR3 consists of 15 residues. Germline assignment: CDR1 SGHVS and CDR2 FQNEAQ. This CDR3 is CASSLVGGPRSIQYF. The DNA of the CDR3 is TGTGCCAGCAGCTTAGTGGGGGGGCCTAGGTCAATTCAGTACTTC.

The rearrangement uses TRBV28 and TRBJ2-5; no reliable D call. The CDR3 has 11 residues. From germline, CDR1 is MDHEN and CDR2 SYDVKM. The ends were cut back, 3 bases at V and 5 bases at J, with 4 bases in the middle. The CDR3 DNA follows: TGTGCCAGCAGTTTGTACGAGACCCAGTACTTC. It codes for CASSLYETQYF.

This clone was detected a few times. The chain links TRBV6-1 to TRBJ2-7; D possibly corresponds to TRBD1 (5 bases). The CDR3 contains 14 residues. Between the trimmed V and J ends, which lost 8 bases and 1 base, there was a span of 15 bases. CDR1 is MNHNS and CDR2 is SASEGT in the germline V gene. CDR3 sequence reads: CASGNVQGSYEQYF. The CDR3 DNA sequence: TGTGCCAGCGGGAACGTTCAGGGTTCCTACGAGCAGTACTTC.

The V call is TRBV30, the J call TRBJ1-3, with D unresolved. The CDR3 spans 12 residues. The germline CDR1 and CDR2 sequences are GTSNPN and SVGIG (reference sequence). The V and J ends lost 4 bases and 11 bases respectively, with 15 bases between them. The CDR3 loop is CAWTPQRDAIYF. CDR3 bases: TGTGCCTGGACCCCACAAAGAGATGCCATATATTTT.

The chain carries TRBV9 and TRBJ2-7, with D perhaps assigned TRBD1 or TRBD2 (5 bases each). The V gene lost 0 bases and the J gene lost 5 bases, with 18 bases spanning the gap. This CDR3 spans 16 amino acids. Germline CDR1 and CDR2: SGDLS and YYNGEE. The CDR3 loop is CASSVDHGTPGNEQYF. The CDR3 DNA is TGTGCCAGCAGCGTAGACCATGGGACCCCCGGCAACGAGCAGTACTTC.

This chain joins TRBV29-1 and TRBJ2-7, with unresolved D. V gave up 7 bases and J gave up 3 bases, with 16 bases separating them. Germline values: CDR1 SQVTM, CDR2 ANQGSEA. This CDR3 is 13 amino acids long. The CDR3 reads CSGNGRLDYEQYF. CDR3 bases: TGCAGCGGCAATGGACGGCTAGACTACGAGCAGTACTTC.

The V and J genes are TRBV15 and TRBJ2-7, with D possibly TRBD2 on 5 matching bases. CDR3 length: 15 amino acids. Germline values: CDR1 LNHNV, CDR2 YYDKDF (reference sequence). Trimming cost V 1 base and J 6 bases, with 16 bases left between them. The CDR3 DNA reads TGTGCCACCAGCAGAGCTGGACTCACCTCGCGCGAGCAGTACTTC. It encodes CATSRAGLTSREQYF.

Many counts were recorded for this clone. The J gene is TRBJ2-7, the V gene TRBV28; D unclear. Germline V CDR1 and CDR2: MDHEN, SYDVKM. V was pared by 2 bases and J by 2 bases, with 13 bases between. This CDR3 has 15 residues. The CDR3 bases are TGTGCCAGCAGTTTAACTCCCCGTCTAGCCTACGAGCAGTACTTC. Amino acid sequence: CASSLTPRLAYEQYF.

In this sample, this clone turned up a few times. The V gene is TRBV13, the J gene TRBJ2-5; D possibly corresponds to TRBD2 (5 bases). The germline V gene has CDR1 PRHDT and CDR2 FYEKMQ (reference sequence). Trimming removed 5 bases from V and 7 bases from J, with 14 bases in between. The CDR3 spans 13 residues. Here the CDR3 DNA reads TGTGCCAGCAGCCGAGGGAAAGTTGGGACCCAGTACTTC. Amino acid sequence: CASSRGKVGTQYF.

The CDR3 reads CASSVGHRVESAFF. For the CDR3, the DNA is TGTGCCAGCAGCGTGGGACACAGAGTGGAGAGTGCTTTCTTT. The chain uses TRBV9 and TRBJ1-1; maybe TRBD1 (6 bases). V lost 2 bases and J lost 11, with 19 bases in between. The germline V gene encodes CDR1 SGDLS and CDR2 YYNGEE. CDR3 length: 14 residues.

J is TRBJ1-2 and V is TRBV5-1; D is perhaps TRBD1 (5 bases). Trimming pared 3 bases from V and 5 bases from J, leaving 8 bases between. CDR3 size: 12 residues. Looked up from germline, CDR1 is SGHRS and CDR2 is YFSETQ. In DNA form, the CDR3 reads TGCGCCAGCAGCTATGACAGTTATGGCTACACCTTC. As protein: CASSYDSYGYTF. Full variable domain (outside the CDR3, taken from reference TRBV5-1 and TRBJ1-2): KAGVTQTPRYLIKTRGQQVTLSCSPISGHRSVSWYQQTPGQGLQFLFEYFSETQRNKGNFPGRFSGRQFSNSRSEMNVSTLELGDSALYLCASSYDSYGYTFGSGTRLTVV.

This clone was observed a few times. The CDR3 loop is CAWSVTEGFGNTIYF. The CDR3 nucleotides read TGTGCCTGGAGTGTTACCGAGGGGTTTGGAAACACCATATATTTT. The rearrangement uses TRBV30 and TRBJ1-3, with D possibly matching TRBD1 (5 bases). CDR1 is GTSNPN, CDR2 SVGIG, per germline (reference sequence). The V and J ends lost 0 bases and 3 bases respectively, with 12 bases between them. The CDR3 runs 15 residues.

This clone was found a few times. V gene TRBV6-5 combines with J gene TRBJ2-7; D gene unclear. Germline values: CDR1 MNHEY, CDR2 SVGAGI. The CDR3 loop spans 14 amino acids. V dropped 0 bases and J dropped 5 bases, with 11 bases sitting between them. The CDR3 here is CASSYSRNRDEQYF. CDR3 bases: TGTGCCAGCAGTTACTCGAGGAATCGGGACGAGCAGTACTTC.

In this sample, this clone turned up a few times. The chain employs TRBV7-3 and TRBJ2-7, with 7 bases matching TRBD2. The CDR3 extends over 13 amino acids. From germline, CDR1 is SGHTA and CDR2 FQGTGA. With 3 bases clipped from V and 6 bases from J, the junction kept 5 bases outside the gene matches. The CDR3 spells CASSLTSLAEQYF. CDR3 nucleotides: TGTGCCAGCAGCTTGACTAGCCTGGCCGAGCAGTACTTC.

The V gene is TRBV7-9, the J gene TRBJ2-7; 8 bases align to TRBD1. The CDR3 spans 17 residues. Per germline, CDR1 SEHNR and CDR2 FQNEAQ (reference sequence). V shed 5 bases, J shed 4 bases, and the junction held 16 bases outside the gene matches. The CDR3 sequence: CASSPRSAGGLIYEQYF. DNA for the CDR3: TGTGCCAGCAGCCCCAGATCGGCAGGGGGCTTAATTTACGAGCAGTACTTC.

The genes are TRBV6-5 and TRBJ1-2; D perhaps matches TRBD1 (5 bases). Germline V lookup: CDR1 MNHEY, CDR2 SVGAGI. V shed 6 bases and J shed 4 bases, with 12 bases lying between them. This CDR3 region has 13 residues. The CDR3 DNA reads TGTGCCAGCAGAGTTGGGGGAGCCTATGGCTACACCTTC. The encoded protein is CASRVGGAYGYTF.

V gene TRBV7-2 combines with J gene TRBJ2-5; possibly TRBD2 for D (6 bases). CDR3 length: 13 amino acids. Per the germline V gene, CDR1 is SGHTA and CDR2 is FQGNSA. V shed 5 bases and J shed 4 bases, with 11 bases lying between them. CDR3 bases: TGTGCCAGCAGCACTTCTAGCGTAGAGACCCAGTACTTC. Amino acid sequence: CASSTSSVETQYF.

The genes are TRBV5-1 and TRBJ2-2, with D hard to call. This CDR3 is 15 amino acids long. Trimming cost V 0 bases and J 1 base, with 7 bases left between them. Germline CDR1 SGHRS, CDR2 YFSETQ. CDR3 DNA sequence: TGCGCCAGCAGCTTGGCGGTGAGGAACACCGGGGAGCTGTTTTTT. Translated: CASSLAVRNTGELFF.

V and J are TRBV2 and TRBJ2-5; D call uncertain. Germline loops: CDR1 SNHLY, CDR2 FYNNEI. The CDR3 is 13 amino acids. Deletions cut 7 bases from V and 2 bases from J, with 11 bases between. CDR3 in DNA: TGTGCCAGCATCCAAGTCGAACAAGAGACCCAGTACTTC. It codes for CASIQVEQETQYF.

V and J are TRBV29-1 and TRBJ2-6, with D tentatively TRBD1 or TRBD2 (6 bases each). The CDR3 runs to 15 residues. Germline V gene lookup returns CDR1 SQVTM and CDR2 ANQGSEA. Trimming took off 6 bases at V and 3 bases at J, with 15 bases between the two ends. The CDR3, as DNA: TGCAGCGTCCCGGAGGGGGGAGGTGGGGCCAACGTCCTGACTTTC. Encoded protein: CSVPEGGGGANVLTF.

The chain recombines TRBV5-4 with TRBJ2-7; 8 bases match TRBD1. The germline CDR1 and CDR2 sequences are SGHNT and YYREEE (reference sequence). This CDR3 region has 15 residues. The trim removed 3 bases at V and 2 bases at J, leaving 7 bases unmatched. CDR3 coding DNA: TGTGCCAGCAGCTCCGGACAGGGTCTCCCCTACGAGCAGTACTTC. Translated, it gives CASSSGQGLPYEQYF.

The chain employs TRBV18 and TRBJ2-6; 9 bases are shared with TRBD1. The CDR3 runs 17 residues. V lost 3 bases, J lost 1 base, and 4 bases stayed unmatched. Germline CDR1 KGHSH, CDR2 LQKENI. The CDR3 nucleotides read TGTGCCAGCTCACCCGGGACAGGGAATTCTGGGGCCAACGTCCTGACTTTC. Its translation: CASSPGTGNSGANVLTF.